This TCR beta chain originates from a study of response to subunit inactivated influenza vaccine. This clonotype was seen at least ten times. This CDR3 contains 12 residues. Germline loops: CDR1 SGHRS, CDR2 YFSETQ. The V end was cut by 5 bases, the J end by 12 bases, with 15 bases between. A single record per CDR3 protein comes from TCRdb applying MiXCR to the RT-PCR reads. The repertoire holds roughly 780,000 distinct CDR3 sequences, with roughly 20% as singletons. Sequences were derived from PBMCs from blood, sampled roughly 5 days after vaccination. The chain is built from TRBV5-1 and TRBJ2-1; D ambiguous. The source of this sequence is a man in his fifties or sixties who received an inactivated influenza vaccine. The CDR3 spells CASRPDGERQFF. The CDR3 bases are TGCGCCAGCAGACCGGACGGCGAACGGCAGTTCTTC.